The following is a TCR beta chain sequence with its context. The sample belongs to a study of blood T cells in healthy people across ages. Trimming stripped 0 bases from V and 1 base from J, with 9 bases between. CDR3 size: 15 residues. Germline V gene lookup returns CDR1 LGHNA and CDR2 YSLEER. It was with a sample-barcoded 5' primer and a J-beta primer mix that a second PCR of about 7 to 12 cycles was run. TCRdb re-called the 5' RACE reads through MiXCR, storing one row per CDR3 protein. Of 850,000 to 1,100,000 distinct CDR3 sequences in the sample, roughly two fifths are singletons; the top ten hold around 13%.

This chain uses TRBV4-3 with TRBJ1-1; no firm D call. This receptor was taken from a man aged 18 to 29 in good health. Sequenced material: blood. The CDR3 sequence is CASSQDRPSNTEAFF. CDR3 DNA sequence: TGCGCCAGCAGCCAAGATCGACCGTCGAACACTGAAGCTTTCTTT.